Following are 21 T cell receptor beta chains from one sample sequenced in a study of shared clonotypes between healthy human individuals. Libraries were prepared by immunoSEQ multiplex PCR; TCRdb keeps only in-frame clonotypes and omits some of them. The sample carries about 1.1 million clones, 70% to 80% recorded once. Sequencing was performed on memory CD4+ T cells from PBMCs. Subset specified: CD45RA-negative fraction. Every receptor here comes from a man younger than 35 in good health. Some clones in this sample may be carry-over from other donors' samples.

As to this clone: One junction end does not reproduce the germline sequence, and a read error may be involved. J is TRBJ2-7 and V is TRBV6-1, with TRBD2 matching over 13 bases. The germline CDR1 and CDR2 sequences are MNHNS and SASEGT. The CDR3 consists of 15 residues. The CDR3 sequence is CASREGLAGVYEQYF. Here the CDR3 DNA reads TGTGCCAGCAGGGAAGGACTAGCGGGAGTCTACGAGCAGTACTTC.

Worth noting for this clone: A far larger clone is one nucleotide away, so this likely arose from a read error. The CDR3 carries no conserved terminal phenylalanine or tryptophan, so it likely arises from a read error. The rearrangement links TRBV28 to TRBJ1-1, with D hard to call. V dropped 6 bases and J dropped 7 bases, with 12 bases sitting between them. Germline-derived CDR1 and CDR2 are MDHEN and SYDVKM. The CDR3 contains 12 residues. The CDR3 bases are TGTGCCAGCAGCCTCGGACGGTATGAAGCTTTCCTT. Its translation: CASSLGRYEAFL.

The chain couples TRBV6-1 to TRBJ1-5; D ambiguous. CDR1 is MNHNS, CDR2 SASEGT, per germline. This CDR3 spans 15 amino acids. The V end lost 1 base, the J end lost 7 bases, and 14 bases lay between the germline ends. The CDR3 DNA follows: TGTGCCAGCAGTGAAGGTCAGGCGGGCGGACAGCCCCAGCATTTT. It specifies CASSEGQAGGQPQHF.

The rearrangement uses TRBV11-2 and TRBJ1-1; D is perhaps TRBD1 (5 bases). This CDR3 region has 20 residues. V was clipped by 0 bases and J by 6 bases, with 29 bases between them. CDR1 SGHAT and CDR2 FQNNGV come from the germline V gene. The CDR3 coding sequence is TGTGCCAGCAGCTTAGAGGGGGAGAGGCTAATACGTAGGGAACACTCTGAAGCTTTCTTT. Protein product: CASSLEGERLIRREHSEAFF. The whole variable domain, remainder taken from reference TRBV11-2 and TRBJ1-1, is EAGVAQSPRYKIIEKRQSVAFWCNPISGHATLYWYQQILGQGPKLLIQFQNNGVVDDSQLPKDRFSAERLKGVDSTLKIQPAKLEDSAVYLCASSLEGERLIRREHSEAFFGQGTRLTVV.

In this sample, this clone turned up a few times. This chain connects TRBV7-2 to TRBJ1-3; D remains ambiguous. CDR3 length: 16 residues. V dropped 1 base and J dropped 2 bases, with 12 bases sitting between them. Germline CDR1 is SGHTA and CDR2 is FQGNSA. For the CDR3, the DNA is TGTGCCAGCAGCTTAGAAAGTATGGGGACTGGAAACACCATATATTTT. Protein sequence: CASSLESMGTGNTIYF.

This sequence joins TRBV5-6 and TRBJ1-1; possible D gene TRBD1, 5 bases. This CDR3 has 14 residues. V was cut by 2 bases and J by 3 bases, with 11 bases left in between. Per the germline V gene, CDR1 is SGHDT and CDR2 is YYEEEE. The CDR3 DNA is TGTGCCAGCAGCTTATCAGGGAGGGACACTGAAGCTTTCTTT. It encodes CASSLSGRDTEAFF.

The V gene is TRBV5-8, the J gene TRBJ1-2; no definite D call. The V and J ends lost 0 bases and 8 bases respectively, with 11 bases between them. Germline V gives CDR1 SGHTS, CDR2 YDEGEE. CDR3 length: 13 amino acids. For the CDR3, the DNA is TGTGCCAGCAGCTTGGGGCGGGGAGAGGGCTACACCTTC. The encoded protein is CASSLGRGEGYTF.

This sequence joins TRBV2 and TRBJ2-5, with TRBD2 identical over 11 bases. The V and J ends lost 1 base and 4 bases, in that order; junction bases with no gene match: 11. CDR3 length equals 18 residues. The germline CDR1 and CDR2 sequences are SNHLY and FYNNEI. DNA for the CDR3: TGTGCCAGCAGTGAAGGATTGGGTAGCGGGAGGGCCCGAGAGACCCAGTACTTC. It specifies CASSEGLGSGRARETQYF.

The chain links TRBV14 to TRBJ2-1; D remains ambiguous. CDR3 length equals 14 residues. The germline V gene encodes CDR1 SGHDN and CDR2 FVKESK. V was clipped by 1 base and J by 6 bases, with 10 bases between them. The DNA of the CDR3 is TGTGCCAGCAGCCAAGTCCCGTTCCGCAATGAGCAGTTCTTC. Its translation is CASSQVPFRNEQFF.

This clone showed up just once. This chain uses TRBV11-2 with TRBJ2-7, with D tentatively TRBD1 or TRBD2 (5 bases each). With 5 bases removed from V and 6 bases from J, the gap between germline ends came to 17 bases. Germline V gives CDR1 SGHAT, CDR2 FQNNGV. The length of the CDR3 is 14 residues. This chain's CDR3 is CASSATTTGTEQYF. The CDR3, as DNA: TGTGCCAGCAGCGCCACAACGACCGGGACCGAGCAGTACTTC.

The sample holds a few counts of this clone. Here the CDR3 DNA reads TGTGCCAGCAGCCCCAGGGGAAAGGGCTTGAACACTGAAGCTTTCTTT. Amino acids: CASSPRGKGLNTEAFF. The chain combines TRBV28 with TRBJ1-1, with D perhaps TRBD1 (6 bases). The CDR3 length is 16 residues. V was shortened by 6 bases and J by 0 bases, with 17 bases between the two germline ends. The germline V gene encodes CDR1 MDHEN and CDR2 SYDVKM.

A note on this clone: This may come from a read error, since a much larger clone is one base off. The chain recombines TRBV5-1 with TRBJ2-1; D call uncertain. V lost 1 base to trimming and J lost 3 bases, with 2 bases between them. The CDR3 consists of 12 residues. In germline, CDR1 is SGHRS, CDR2 YFSETQ. The chain's CDR3 is CASSLYYNEQFF. The CDR3 nucleotides read TGCGCCAGCAGCTTGTACTACAATGAGCAGTTCTTC. Combining the CDR3 with reference TRBV5-1 and TRBJ2-1 gives the whole variable domain KAGVTQTPRYLIKTRGQQVTLSCSPISGHRSVSWYQQTPGQGLQFLFEYFSETQRNKGNFPGRFSGRQFSNSRSEMNVSTLELGDSALYLCASSLYYNEQFFGPGTRLTVL.

This clone was observed at least ten times. The chain has TRBV6-6 and TRBJ2-5; no clear D gene. The germline V and J ends were trimmed by 7 bases and 0 bases, with 12 bases remaining between them. This CDR3 has 14 residues. Germline-derived CDR1 and CDR2 are MNHNY and SVGAGI (reference sequence). The CDR3 DNA reads as TGTGCCAGCATCCCCCGGGTTAACCAAGAGACCCAGTACTTC. Translating gives CASIPRVNQETQYF.

This clone was seen only once. DNA for the CDR3: TGCGCCAGCAGCCAAGGGGGACTAGCGGGATTCAAATACGAGCAGTACTTC. Its protein is CASSQGGLAGFKYEQYF. J is TRBJ2-7 and V is TRBV4-1; 13 positions match TRBD2. This CDR3 is 17 amino acids long. The germline gives CDR1 MGHRA, CDR2 YSYEKL. The V and J ends lost 1 base and 4 bases, in that order; junction bases with no gene match: 7.

This chain uses TRBV5-4 with TRBJ2-3, with D perhaps TRBD1 (5 bases). V was shortened by 2 bases and J by 4 bases, with 11 bases between the two germline ends. This CDR3 is built from 14 residues. Germline V gene data show CDR1 as SGHNT and CDR2 as YYREEE (reference sequence). The CDR3 reads CASSFDSPADTQYF. The CDR3 DNA reads as TGTGCCAGCAGCTTCGACAGCCCGGCAGATACGCAGTATTTT.

This clone was picked up a small number of times. The identical CDR3 is also encoded by other nucleotide sequences in the sample. This chain joins TRBV11-2 and TRBJ1-5; the D is unclear. This CDR3 region has 15 residues. The V gene lost 3 bases and the J gene lost 1 base, with 10 bases spanning the gap. From germline, CDR1 is SGHAT and CDR2 FQNNGV. CDR3 in DNA: TGTGCCAGCAGCTTCGGCACGGGGAGCAATCAGCCCCAGCATTTT. Its protein product is CASSFGTGSNQPQHF.

This clone was seen more than once but under ten times. The J gene is TRBJ2-2, the V gene TRBV5-1; D may be TRBD1 or TRBD2 (5 bases each). CDR3 length: 14 residues. Germline V gene lookup returns CDR1 SGHRS and CDR2 YFSETQ. Between the trimmed V and J ends, which lost 9 bases and 4 bases, there was a span of 16 bases. In DNA form, the CDR3 reads TGCGCCACATCGGGGACCCGTGGCACCGGGGAGCTGTTTTTT. Its protein product is CATSGTRGTGELFF.

The chain recombines TRBV5-1 with TRBJ1-1, with D possibly matching TRBD1 (5 bases). The V gene lost 3 bases and the J gene lost 2 bases, with 17 bases spanning the gap. Germline V gene sequence: CDR1 SGHRS, CDR2 YFSETQ. CDR3 length: 16 amino acids. This CDR3 is CASSSGQGILNTEAFF. CDR3 DNA: TGCGCCAGCAGCTCAGGCCAGGGAATCCTAAACACTGAAGCTTTCTTT.

This chain connects TRBV7-3 to TRBJ2-2, with 7 bases that match TRBD2. J lost 3 bases, V lost 0 bases, and 4 bases had no gene match. The V gene's germline CDR1 is SGHTA and CDR2 FQGTGA. The CDR3 sequence is 16 residues long. This chain's CDR3 is CASSLTGGRDTGELFF. For the CDR3, the DNA is TGTGCCAGCAGCTTAACGGGCGGGAGAGACACCGGGGAGCTGTTTTTT.

The chain joins TRBV30 to TRBJ1-1; D remains unclear. Deletions cut 0 bases from V and 0 bases from J, with 8 bases between. CDR3 length equals 14 residues. Looked up from germline, CDR1 is GTSNPN and CDR2 is SVGIG (reference sequence). The chain's CDR3 is CAWSVKVMNTEAFF. DNA of the CDR3: TGTGCCTGGAGTGTCAAAGTGATGAACACTGAAGCTTTCTTT.

The chain employs TRBV28 and TRBJ1-2; D might be TRBD1 (6 bases). V lost 5 bases to trimming and J lost 6 bases, with 16 bases between them. The CDR3 is made up of 14 amino acids. Germline V gives CDR1 MDHEN, CDR2 SYDVKM. CDR3 sequence reads: CASSPRTVGDGYTF. In DNA form, the CDR3 reads TGTGCCAGCAGTCCGAGGACAGTTGGCGATGGCTACACCTTC.